Here is one T cell receptor beta chain with its context. Its antigen is unknown. The CDR3 covers 13 residues. Germline CDR1 is SGHTA and CDR2 is FQGTGA. J gave up 1 base and V 8 bases, and 4 bases lay outside the gene matches. These data are taken from a study of T-cell memory formation after mild COVID-19. Whole-study context: The two donors had largely donor-specific TCR clusters.

Study-wide findings and caveats: What remained unconfirmed was the SARS-CoV-2 specificity of second-wave clones peaking on day 37. Among contracting clones, CD4+ were mainly CM/EM and CD8+ enriched in EMRA. Researchers found some responding clones in pre-infection memory, a sign that cross-reactive memory joined.

TCRdb processed the 5' RACE reads anew with MiXCR; each CDR3 protein has one entry. This table has 240,000 or so distinct CDR3 sequences, 7.5% to 10% appearing once. Material: PBMCs or a T cell subset sorted from them (not recorded which). The chain couples TRBV7-3 to TRBJ1-1, with 7 nucleotides matching TRBD1. This clonotype originated in a man aged 18 to 30 who had mild COVID-19 (a few samples of this study predate the infection). Cell type and time point are not known. The CDR3 DNA sequence: TGTGCCAGCCGCAGGGGGACGAACACTGAAGCTTTCTTT. It codes for CASRRGTNTEAFF.